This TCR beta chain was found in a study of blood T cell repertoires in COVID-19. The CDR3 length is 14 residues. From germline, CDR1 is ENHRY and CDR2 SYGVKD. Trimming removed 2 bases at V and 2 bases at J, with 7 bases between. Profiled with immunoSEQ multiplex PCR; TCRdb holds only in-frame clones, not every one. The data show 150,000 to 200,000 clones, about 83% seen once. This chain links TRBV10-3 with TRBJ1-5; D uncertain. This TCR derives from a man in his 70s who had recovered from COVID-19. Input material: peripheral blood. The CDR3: CAISEGLGNQPQHF. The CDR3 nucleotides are TGTGCCATCAGTGAGGGGCTTGGCAATCAGCCCCAGCATTTT.